These 21 T cell receptor beta chains were all obtained from the same sample, sequenced in a study of Ad26.COV2.S vaccination and SARS-CoV-2 variants. Treatment given: about 20 received Ad26.COV2.S at low or high dose, single or two shots; a few received placebo; per-sample allocation not given. On day 63 after the first injection, vaccine and placebo recipients gave samples. Assay: immunoSEQ multiplex PCR; the TCRdb copy retains only in-frame clones and omits some. The profile shows 350,000 to 400,000 clones, 80% to 90% of them singletons. The specimen comprised peripheral blood, sampled in a trial of Ad26.COV2.S vaccine versus placebo. The receptors derive from a person aged 18-60 years who received the Ad26.COV2.S COVID-19 vaccine or a placebo.

V is TRBV5-5 and J is TRBJ1-2; 12 bases line up with TRBD1. CDR1 and CDR2 from the germline V gene are SGHKS and YYEKEE (reference sequence). Unmatched junction bases numbered 4, after V lost 4 bases and J lost 3 bases. The length of the CDR3 is 15 residues. Written as DNA, the CDR3 is TGTGCCAGCAGCCTGGGACAGGGGGCGTACTATGGCTACACCTTC. Residues: CASSLGQGAYYGYTF.

V usage is TRBV29-1 and J usage is TRBJ2-5, with a tentative D call TRBD1 (5 bases). V was trimmed by 0 bases and J by 2 bases, leaving 16 bases between them. This CDR3 is 16 amino acids long. Per the germline V gene, CDR1 is SQVTM and CDR2 is ANQGSEA. CDR3 nucleotide sequence: TGCAGCGTTGAAGATTCTTCGTGGACACCGCAAGAGACCCAGTACTTC. Protein product: CSVEDSSWTPQETQYF.

V gene TRBV6-2 or TRBV6-3 combines with J gene TRBJ2-7, with TRBD2 identical over 9 bases. Per the germline V gene, CDR1 is MNHEY and CDR2 is SVGEGT. The CDR3 consists of 15 residues. The V segment lost 2 bases and the J segment 4 bases; nucleotides outside the gene matches: 6. CDR3 loop: CASSYGASGVYEQYF. In DNA, the CDR3 is TGTGCCAGCAGTTACGGGGCTAGCGGGGTATACGAGCAGTACTTC.

The chain carries TRBV30 and TRBJ2-7, with D perhaps being TRBD1 or TRBD2 (5 bases each). This CDR3 is 13 amino acids long. Per germline, CDR1 GTSNPN and CDR2 SVGIG (reference sequence). The CDR3 reads CAWAGTEFDEQYF. The CDR3 DNA follows: TGTGCATGGGCCGGGACGGAGTTTGACGAGCAGTACTTC.

With regard to this clone: Distinct nucleotide sequences in the sample also encode this CDR3. J is TRBJ1-2 and V is TRBV20-1; D unclear. CDR1 is DFQATT, CDR2 SNEGSKA, per germline (reference sequence). This CDR3 region has 11 residues. The V and J ends lost 5 bases and 2 bases respectively, with 6 bases between them. The CDR3 here is CSARLNYGYTF. As DNA, the CDR3 is TGCAGTGCTCGCCTAAACTATGGCTACACCTTC.

A single count supports this clone. The chain links TRBV30 to TRBJ1-5, with D possibly matching TRBD1 (5 bases). The germline gives CDR1 GTSNPN, CDR2 SVGIG (reference sequence). There are 13 residues in the CDR3. V lost 7 bases and J 2 bases, leaving 12 bases between the germline ends. The CDR3 coding sequence is TGTGCCTTTGGGGACGGGGGCAATCAGCCCCAGCATTTT. Protein sequence: CAFGDGGNQPQHF.

The chain carries TRBV28 and TRBJ1-1; unclear D gene. The length of the CDR3 is 14 residues. The V end lost 2 bases, the J end lost 1 base, and 8 bases lay between the germline ends. Germline V gene data show CDR1 as MDHEN and CDR2 as SYDVKM. CDR3 DNA sequence: TGTGCCAGCAGTTTAGACACCGCGAACACTGAAGCTTTCTTT. It translates to CASSLDTANTEAFF.

The V and J genes are TRBV5-6 and TRBJ2-7; weak D call: TRBD1 (7 bases). CDR3 length equals 15 residues. Germline V CDR1 and CDR2: SGHDT, YYEEEE. Between the trimmed V and J ends, which lost 0 bases and 5 bases, there was a span of 15 bases. CDR3: CASSLGRRGPNEQYF. The CDR3 coding sequence is TGTGCCAGCAGCTTGGGTAGGAGGGGGCCGAACGAGCAGTACTTC.

This clone appeared a few times. The chain couples TRBV14 to TRBJ2-1, with 9 positions matching TRBD2. V shed 0 bases and J 4 bases; nucleotides not matched to a gene: 4. From germline, CDR1 is SGHDN and CDR2 FVKESK. The CDR3 has 16 amino acids. The chain's CDR3 is CASSQELAGGYNEQFF. The CDR3 DNA sequence: TGTGCCAGCAGCCAAGAGCTCGCGGGGGGGTACAATGAGCAGTTCTTC. Full variable domain (rest looked up from reference TRBV14 and TRBJ2-1): EAGVTQFPSHSVIEKGQTVTLRCDPISGHDNLYWYRRVMGKEIKFLLHFVKESKQDESGMPNNRFLAERTGGTYSTLKVQPAELEDSGVYFCASSQELAGGYNEQFFGPGTRLTVL.

This clone was found once. DNA of the CDR3: TGTGCCAGCAGCCAACAGGGTAACTATGGCTACACCTTC. Encoded protein: CASSQQGNYGYTF. The chain links TRBV4-2 to TRBJ1-2; a weak D match, TRBD1 (5 bases). This CDR3 comprises 13 residues. The germline V gene encodes CDR1 LGHNA and CDR2 YNFKEQ. Trimming shortened V by 2 bases and J by 1 base, and 5 bases separated the two germline ends.

The chain couples TRBV4-1 to TRBJ1-5, with a tentative D call TRBD1 (5 bases). Per germline, CDR1 MGHRA and CDR2 YSYEKL. Between the trimmed V and J ends, which lost 0 bases and 6 bases, there was a span of 15 bases. The CDR3 runs to 16 residues. This chain's CDR3 is CASSQDERAGIQPQHF. CDR3 in DNA: TGCGCCAGCAGCCAAGATGAGCGGGCAGGGATTCAGCCCCAGCATTTT.

This clone was detected only a few times. The chain links TRBV24-1 to TRBJ1-2; 9 bases map to TRBD1. V lost 4 bases and J lost 8; bases outside the gene matches: 4. This CDR3 is built from 13 residues. Germline V gene sequence: CDR1 KGHDR, CDR2 SFDVKD. The CDR3 DNA reads as TGTGCCACCAGTGAGGGGACAGGGTACGGCTACACCTTC. It encodes CATSEGTGYGYTF.

In this sample, this clone turned up a few times. The chain carries TRBV6-1 and TRBJ2-7; 8 bases align to TRBD1. J lost 0 bases, V lost 3 bases, and 4 bases had no gene match. This CDR3 is built from 15 residues. Germline CDR1 and CDR2: MNHNS and SASEGT. CDR3 DNA: TGTGCCAGCAGTGATTGGACAGGGAGCTCCTACGAGCAGTACTTC. It translates to CASSDWTGSSYEQYF.

The CDR3 reads CAINKGEGEKLFF. The CDR3 DNA is TGTGCCATCAATAAAGGGGAAGGAGAAAAACTGTTTTTT. V usage is TRBV10-3 and J usage is TRBJ1-4, with D perhaps matching TRBD1 (5 bases). CDR1 and CDR2 from the germline V gene are ENHRY and SYGVKD. This CDR3 contains 13 residues. V was cut by 7 bases and J by 8 bases, with 14 bases left in between.

V is TRBV19 and J is TRBJ1-1; D not resolved. Germline V gene sequence: CDR1 LNHDA, CDR2 SQIVND (reference sequence). The ends were cut back, 1 base at V and 1 base at J, with 13 bases in the middle. This CDR3 has 16 residues. CDR3 amino acids: CASSIVFRWSNTEAFF. CDR3 bases: TGTGCCAGTAGTATAGTATTCCGGTGGTCGAACACTGAAGCTTTCTTT.

This clone was detected a few times. This chain uses TRBV29-1 with TRBJ1-2; 8 nucleotides line up with TRBD1. V dropped 3 bases and J dropped 7; count of bases not matched to a gene: 4. CDR3 length: 12 amino acids. Germline assignment: CDR1 SQVTM and CDR2 ANQGSEA. CDR3 residues: CSVEDRVLGYTF. CDR3 coding DNA: TGCAGCGTTGAGGACAGGGTACTTGGCTACACCTTC.

CDR3 DNA: TGTGCCACCAGCATCACCCTAGGACTGGCTGAGCAGTTCTTC. This codes for CATSITLGLAEQFF. The rearrangement uses TRBV15 and TRBJ2-1, with a tentative D call TRBD2 (5 bases). Looked up from germline, CDR1 is LNHNV and CDR2 is YYDKDF (reference sequence). The CDR3 has 14 residues. V was shortened by 4 bases and J by 9 bases, with 16 bases between the two germline ends.

CDR3 in amino acids: CASAPTGNTEAFF. CDR3 coding DNA: TGTGCCAGCGCCCCGACAGGGAACACTGAAGCTTTCTTT. The rearrangement joins TRBV19 to TRBJ1-1, with a weak D call TRBD1 (6 bases). V lost 9 bases to trimming and J lost 1 base, with 12 bases between them. CDR3 size: 13 residues. Looked up from germline, CDR1 is LNHDA and CDR2 is SQIVND (reference sequence). The variable domain in full, completed from reference TRBV19 and TRBJ1-1, reads DGGITQSPKYLFRKEGQNVTLSCEQNLNHDAMYWYRQDPGQGLRLIYYSQIVNDFQKGDIAEGYSVSREKKESFPLTVTSAQKNPTAFYLCASAPTGNTEAFFGQGTRLTVV.

The chain couples TRBV6-2 or TRBV6-3 to TRBJ2-7; D is undetermined. V was cut by 0 bases and J by 0 bases, with 6 bases left in between. Germline V gives CDR1 MNHEY, CDR2 SVGEGT. CDR3 length: 14 residues. In DNA, the CDR3 is TGTGCCAGCAGTTACTCGAGTGTCTCCTACGAGCAGTACTTC. Protein sequence: CASSYSSVSYEQYF.

This clone was recorded only once. The chain couples TRBV6-1 to TRBJ2-7; D remains ambiguous. Germline V gene sequence: CDR1 MNHNS, CDR2 SASEGT. V lost 3 bases to trimming and J lost 5 bases, with 2 bases between them. The CDR3 runs 10 residues. CDR3 in amino acids: CASSDDEQYF. CDR3 DNA sequence: TGTGCCAGCAGTGACGACGAGCAGTACTTC.

This chain connects TRBV6-1 to TRBJ1-5; D uncertain. The CDR3 runs to 15 residues. The ends were cut back, 0 bases at V and 6 bases at J, with 12 bases in the middle. Germline V gene data show CDR1 as MNHNS and CDR2 as SASEGT. The CDR3 sequence is CASSEALGYTQPQHF. For the CDR3, the DNA is TGTGCCAGCAGTGAAGCCCTAGGATACACTCAGCCCCAGCATTTT.